The 13 T cell receptor beta chains presented below share a single source sample, sequenced in a study of blood T cell repertoires in COVID-19 (dated by TCRdb to the early 2020s). Library creation used the immunoSEQ multiplex PCR assay. TCRdb took this table from immuneACCESS and kept in-frame rearrangements with V and J called. Such tables lack part of the clones; where checked against another copy, unresolved V genes explain under half of the gap, and the rest is unexplained. The sample profile shows 60,000 to 80,000 clones; 70% to 90% of them were found once. The ten largest clones represent 1% to 1.5% of the sample. Sequences were obtained from peripheral blood. The source of these receptors is a woman at least 80 years old with acute or convalescent COVID-19.

The chain is built from TRBV7-9 and TRBJ1-2; D might be TRBD1 (6 bases). The CDR3 runs to 14 residues. The V and J ends lost 0 bases and 3 bases respectively, with 8 bases between them. The germline V gene encodes CDR1 SEHNR and CDR2 FQNEAQ (reference sequence). The CDR3 region is CASSLARQDYGYTF. For the CDR3, the DNA is TGTGCCAGCAGCTTAGCAAGACAGGACTATGGCTACACCTTC.

V usage is TRBV6-6 and J usage is TRBJ1-2; maybe TRBD1 (5 bases). Germline values: CDR1 MNHNY, CDR2 SVGAGI (reference sequence). The CDR3 has 18 amino acids. Trimming shortened V by 5 bases and J by 4 bases, and 26 bases separated the two germline ends. The CDR3 nucleotides are TGTGCCAGCAGTCTCGAGGGCCAGGGCGGAGGGGTAGGCTATGGCTACACCTTC. This codes for CASSLEGQGGGVGYGYTF.

The chain employs TRBV6-6 and TRBJ1-1; unclear D gene. The ends were cut back, 7 bases at V and 1 base at J, with 13 bases in the middle. Germline CDR1 MNHNY, CDR2 SVGAGI (reference sequence). The CDR3 runs to 14 residues. As DNA, the CDR3 is TGTGCCAGCACTCCTGCGGAGAAGAACACTGAAGCTTTCTTT. This gives the protein CASTPAEKNTEAFF.

This chain joins TRBV11-2 and TRBJ2-5, with 9 bases that match TRBD1. The CDR3 is 15 residues long. Trimming at V came to 1 base and at J to 4 bases, leaving 4 bases not matched to a gene. CDR1 SGHAT and CDR2 FQNNGV come from the germline V gene. The DNA for the CDR3 is TGTGCCAGCAGCTTAGGCGGGACAGGGATAGAGACCCAGTACTTC. Amino acid sequence: CASSLGGTGIETQYF.

This clone has more than one count but fewer than ten. The CDR3 nucleotides read TGTGCCAGCAAGAGGCCCTTATCCCCCCACGAGCAGTACTTC. This gives the protein CASKRPLSPHEQYF. V is TRBV6-5 and J is TRBJ2-7; D remains ambiguous. V was pared by 7 bases and J by 5 bases, with 18 bases between. From germline, CDR1 is MNHEY and CDR2 SVGAGI. The CDR3 runs 14 residues.

This clone was picked up one time. CDR3 bases: TGCGCCAGCAGCTTGGACAGTAGCAATCAGCCCCAGCATTTT. Translation gives CASSLDSSNQPQHF. This chain links TRBV5-1 with TRBJ1-5; the D is unclear. CDR3 length equals 14 residues. V was trimmed by 0 bases and J by 0 bases, leaving 4 bases between them. Germline CDR1 reads SGHRS; CDR2 reads YFSETQ.

V gene TRBV12-3 or TRBV12-4 combines with J gene TRBJ2-1, with unresolved D. The V end lost 4 bases, the J end lost 3 bases, and 7 bases lay between the germline ends. The CDR3 covers 13 residues. CDR3 protein: CASSSNGYNEQFF. CDR3 in DNA: TGTGCCAGCAGTTCAAACGGCTACAATGAGCAGTTCTTC.

The V and J genes are TRBV7-2 and TRBJ1-2, with TRBD1 matching 7 bases. CDR1 and CDR2 (germline): SGHTA, FQGNSA. Trimming at V came to 2 bases and at J to 4 bases, leaving 7 bases not matched to a gene. The CDR3 has 15 residues. Written as DNA, the CDR3 is TGTGCCAGCAGCTTATCAGACAGGGCAGTCTATGGCTACACCTTC. Protein: CASSLSDRAVYGYTF.

This chain links TRBV21-1 with TRBJ1-5; the D call of TRBD1 is as the table states it, not checked on the DNA. TRBV21-1 counts as a pseudogene. The CDR3 covers 14 residues. The CDR3 reads CASSTDSLNQPQHF. CDR3 DNA sequence: TGTGCCAGCAGCACGGACAGCTTGAATCAGCCCCAGCATTTT.

V and J are TRBV30 and TRBJ1-3; 9 bases fit TRBD1. V dropped 2 bases and J dropped 2; count of bases not matched to a gene: 7. Germline CDR1 reads GTSNPN; CDR2 reads SVGIG (reference sequence). CDR3 size: 16 residues. CDR3 sequence reads: CAWSRGTGSPGNTIYF. CDR3 nucleotides: TGTGCCTGGAGTCGTGGGACAGGGTCCCCTGGAAACACCATATATTTT.

The chain carries TRBV12-3 or TRBV12-4 and TRBJ1-1; D ambiguous. The V end lost 6 bases, the J end lost 0 bases, and 8 bases lay between the germline ends. The CDR3 loop spans 13 amino acids. The CDR3 reads CASSKLMNTEAFF. DNA of the CDR3: TGTGCCAGCAGCAAGCTAATGAACACTGAAGCTTTCTTT.

The chain uses TRBV4-2 and TRBJ2-1; D gene uncertain. The CDR3 runs 14 residues. From germline, CDR1 is LGHNA and CDR2 YNFKEQ. V lost 0 bases, J lost 7 bases, and 10 bases lay in between. For the CDR3, the DNA is TGTGCCAGCAGCCAAGATTCGGTCCGGAATGAGCAGTTCTTC. This encodes CASSQDSVRNEQFF.

CDR3: CASSNPGVGAAGYTF. The CDR3 nucleotides read TGTGCCAGCAGCAACCCTGGGGTGGGGGCGGCTGGCTACACCTTC. This chain joins TRBV5-4 and TRBJ1-2, with TRBD1 as a possible D gene (6 bases). There are 15 residues in the CDR3. CDR1 is SGHNT, CDR2 YYREEE, per germline (reference sequence). The V gene lost 4 bases and the J gene lost 7 bases, with 20 bases spanning the gap.